A single sample gave rise to the 2 T cell receptor beta chains below, sequenced in a study of CD8+CD57+ T cells in acquired aplastic anemia. According to the study, genomic DNA was the template for TCR beta VDJ and CDR3 profiling. From the reads, TCRdb called clonotypes with MiXCR, one entry per CDR3 protein. This table has roughly 180,000 distinct CDR3 sequences, 46% appearing once. The specimen was sorted CD4+, CD8+, or CD8+CD57+ T cells (not recorded which) from PBMCs. These receptors were collected from a human donor in good health.

Of note for this clonotype: As the CDR3 is not closed by the conserved phenylalanine or tryptophan, this likely results from a read error. V gene TRBV19 combines with J gene TRBJ2-1; 8 bases map to TRBD2. The CDR3 loop spans 14 amino acids. Trimming took 5 bases from V and 3 from J; bases not matched to a gene: 3. Germline CDR1 is LNHDA and CDR2 is SQIVND (reference sequence). The CDR3 protein is CASSPGTSYNEQFL. The CDR3 nucleotides are TGTGCCAGTAGTCCGGGGACTAGCTACAATGAGCAGTTCCTC.

In this sample, this clonotype turned up a few times. This rearrangement joins TRBV24-1 to TRBJ1-2, with a possible D match to TRBD1 (6 bases). The CDR3 covers 12 residues. Germline CDR1 reads KGHDR; CDR2 reads SFDVKD. Deletions cut 10 bases from V and 3 bases from J, with 11 bases between. The CDR3 sequence is CATQGTDYGYTF. DNA for the CDR3: TGTGCCACTCAGGGGACGGACTATGGCTACACCTTC.